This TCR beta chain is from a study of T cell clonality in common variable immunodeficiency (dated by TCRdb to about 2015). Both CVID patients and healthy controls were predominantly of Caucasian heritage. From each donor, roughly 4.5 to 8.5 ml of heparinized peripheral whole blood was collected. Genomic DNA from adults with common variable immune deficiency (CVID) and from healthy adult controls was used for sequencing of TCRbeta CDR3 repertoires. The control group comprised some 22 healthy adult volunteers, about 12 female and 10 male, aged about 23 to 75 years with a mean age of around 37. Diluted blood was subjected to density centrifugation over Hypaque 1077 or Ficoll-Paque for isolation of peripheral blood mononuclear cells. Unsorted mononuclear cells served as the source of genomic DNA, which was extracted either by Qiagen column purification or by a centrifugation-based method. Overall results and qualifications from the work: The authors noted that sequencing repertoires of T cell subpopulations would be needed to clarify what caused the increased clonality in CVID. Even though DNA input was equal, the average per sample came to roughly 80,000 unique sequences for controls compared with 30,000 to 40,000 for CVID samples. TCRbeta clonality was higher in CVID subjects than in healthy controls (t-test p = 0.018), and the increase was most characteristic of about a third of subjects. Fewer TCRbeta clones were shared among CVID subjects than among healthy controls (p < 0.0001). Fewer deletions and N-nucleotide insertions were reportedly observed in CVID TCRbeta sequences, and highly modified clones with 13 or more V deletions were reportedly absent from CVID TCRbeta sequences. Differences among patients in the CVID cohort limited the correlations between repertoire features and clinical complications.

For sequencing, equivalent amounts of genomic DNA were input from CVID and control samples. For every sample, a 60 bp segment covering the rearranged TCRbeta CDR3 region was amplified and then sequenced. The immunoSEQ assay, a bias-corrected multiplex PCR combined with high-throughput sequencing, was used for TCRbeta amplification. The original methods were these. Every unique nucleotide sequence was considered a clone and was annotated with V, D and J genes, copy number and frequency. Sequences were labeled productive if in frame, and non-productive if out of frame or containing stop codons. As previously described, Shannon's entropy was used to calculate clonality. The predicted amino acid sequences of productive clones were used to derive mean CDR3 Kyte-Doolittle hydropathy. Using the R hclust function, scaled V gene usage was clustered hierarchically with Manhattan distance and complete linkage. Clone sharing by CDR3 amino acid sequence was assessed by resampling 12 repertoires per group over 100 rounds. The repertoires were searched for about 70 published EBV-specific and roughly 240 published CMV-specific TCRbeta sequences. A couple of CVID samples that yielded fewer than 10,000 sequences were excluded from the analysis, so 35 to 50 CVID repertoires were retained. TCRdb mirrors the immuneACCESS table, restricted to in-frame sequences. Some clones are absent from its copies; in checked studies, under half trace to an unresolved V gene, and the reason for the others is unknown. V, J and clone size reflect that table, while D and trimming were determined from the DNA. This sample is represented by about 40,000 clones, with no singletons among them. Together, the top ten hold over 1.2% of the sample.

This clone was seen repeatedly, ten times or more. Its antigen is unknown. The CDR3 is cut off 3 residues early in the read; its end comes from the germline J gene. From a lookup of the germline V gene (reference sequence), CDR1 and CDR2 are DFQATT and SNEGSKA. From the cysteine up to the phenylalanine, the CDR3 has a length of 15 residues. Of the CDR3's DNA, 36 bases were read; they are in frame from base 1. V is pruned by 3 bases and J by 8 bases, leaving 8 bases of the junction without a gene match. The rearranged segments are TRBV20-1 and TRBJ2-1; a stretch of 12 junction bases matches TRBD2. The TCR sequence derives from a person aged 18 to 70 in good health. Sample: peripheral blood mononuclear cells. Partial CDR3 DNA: TGCAGTGCTAGCTCGACTAGCGGGAGTAGGGATGAG. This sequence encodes CSASSTSGSRDE. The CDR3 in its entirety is CSASSTSGSRDEQFF.